This TCR beta chain originates from a study of human T cells and chemical hapten exposure (dated by TCRdb to the early 2020s). About the study as a whole: For sensitization, 2% DPC in acetone was applied to a roughly 2 cm by roughly 2 cm area of upper inner arm skin. Throughout the roughly 25-week study period, patients were also given weekly therapeutic DPC doses on the scalp. Patch testing was performed on the upper back with Finn chambers containing 0.01% DPC, and the patch tests were scored after 6 days according to International Contact Dermatitis Research Group standards. Most of the patients in the cohort were female, and the cohort covered alopecia areata with under or over 50% scalp involvement, alopecia totalis and alopecia universalis. Libraries were combined into a pool for sequencing, and differences in TCR yield between samples came mainly from small differences in library volumes within the pool. In alopecia patients, the study followed how the peripheral blood TCR repertoire changed in vivo over primary and secondary sensitization to diphenylcyclopropenone (DPC), a hapten. Patient blood was sampled pre-sensitization (week 0) and at 2, 6 and about 24 weeks after DPC sensitization. Roughly 30 alopecia patients provided blood for TCR sequencing at one to four time points (pre-sensitization, 2, 6 and 24 weeks). What the authors observed across the whole study: Patch test score correlated positively with the number of PT1 expanded TCRs, reaching significance at thresholds 8, 16 and 32 but not at 4. Expanded TCRs formed significantly more large CDR3 similarity clusters than pre-sensitization or healthy control sets, consistent with antigen-driven responses. After repeated subsampling, changes were observed in the strength of the expansion versus patch-test correlation and in the threshold at which the correlation became significant. Because every patient had alopecia, a presumed autoimmune disease, the patients' immune response might differ from that of healthy individuals. DPC sensitization did not change the number of TCRs with a frequency above 1 in 1000, and there was no evidence of changes in global repertoire structure.

Receptors were amplified or captured by RACE. Sequenced using a NextSeq 500. Library preparation attached unique molecular identifiers to individual cDNA molecules for quantitative, reproducible TCR counting. Both TCR alpha and TCR beta chains were sequenced from each blood RNA sample. Processing in the source paper ran as follows. A median of roughly 99,000 TCRs per sample was observed, with a range of roughly 20,000 to 750,000. V, J and CDR3 annotation of the TCR reads was performed with the Decombinator software suite. Every sample was subsampled to the same number of TCRs (28,000) for the PS versus PT1 abundance plots. TCRs were defined as expanded if absent before sensitization and observed at least eight times at the 2-week time point. TCRdb reprocessing: public reads trimmed at Q25 with fastp, clones called with MiXCR, in-frame beta chains kept. Identical CDR3 proteins give one entry, which carries the most common genes and DNA. The V and J calls shown here were made by TCRdb, not taken from the authors' results. A total of approximately 370,000 distinct CDR3 sequences appear in this sample, 5% to 6.5% of them only once. The top ten clones comprise over 6.5% of the sample.

The CDR3 starts with the cysteine, ends with the phenylalanine, and has 15 residues. Just CDR3 DNA is preserved here, 45 bases in frame from base 1. V is pared back by 3 bases and J by 3 bases, with 14 bases lying between the germline termini. The germline V gene gives CDR1 as KGHSH and CDR2 as LQKENI. The time point label, read with the paper, signifies: pre-sensitization, week 0. Taken with the paper, the label for treatment or condition translates to: therapeutic diphenylcyclopropenone sensitization with weekly scalp DPC. At each patch-test visit, blood was drawn before the patch test was applied. Eligible patients were aged 18 to 70, diagnosed with alopecia, deemed suitable for DPC therapy, and excluded if pregnant. Unfractionated whole blood was collected in Tempus Blood RNA tubes, and total RNA was extracted from that blood. Concerning this clonotype: There is no known antigen for this receptor. Qualities for individual bases were not recorded, and no much larger clone is one base off.

The sequence came from a young woman with alopecia areata. Some clones in this sample may be carry-over from other donors' samples. The rearrangement combines TRBV18 with TRBJ1-1; too little of a D gene remains to name it. Material: whole blood, obtained in connection with sensitization to the hapten diphenylcyclopropenone (DPC). The DNA is as follows: TGTGCCAGCTCACCCCTGGCAGGAACGGACACTGAAGCTTTCTTT. This gives the protein CASSPLAGTDTEAFF.